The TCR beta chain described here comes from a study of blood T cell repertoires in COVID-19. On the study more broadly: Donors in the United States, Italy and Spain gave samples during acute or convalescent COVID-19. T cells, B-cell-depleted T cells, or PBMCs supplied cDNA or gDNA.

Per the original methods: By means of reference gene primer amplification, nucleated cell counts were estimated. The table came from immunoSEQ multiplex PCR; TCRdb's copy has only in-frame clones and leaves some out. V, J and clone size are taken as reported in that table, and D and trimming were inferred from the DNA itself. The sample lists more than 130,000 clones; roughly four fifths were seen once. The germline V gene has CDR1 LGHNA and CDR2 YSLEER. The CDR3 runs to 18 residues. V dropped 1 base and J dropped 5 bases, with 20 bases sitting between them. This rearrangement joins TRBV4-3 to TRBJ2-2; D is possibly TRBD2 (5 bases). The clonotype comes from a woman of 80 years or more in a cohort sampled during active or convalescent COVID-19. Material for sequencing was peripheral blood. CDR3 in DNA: TGCGCCAGCAGCCAAGTAGGAGGAGAAGGTAGAGGTACCGGGGAGCTGTTTTTT. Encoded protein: CASSQVGGEGRGTGELFF.